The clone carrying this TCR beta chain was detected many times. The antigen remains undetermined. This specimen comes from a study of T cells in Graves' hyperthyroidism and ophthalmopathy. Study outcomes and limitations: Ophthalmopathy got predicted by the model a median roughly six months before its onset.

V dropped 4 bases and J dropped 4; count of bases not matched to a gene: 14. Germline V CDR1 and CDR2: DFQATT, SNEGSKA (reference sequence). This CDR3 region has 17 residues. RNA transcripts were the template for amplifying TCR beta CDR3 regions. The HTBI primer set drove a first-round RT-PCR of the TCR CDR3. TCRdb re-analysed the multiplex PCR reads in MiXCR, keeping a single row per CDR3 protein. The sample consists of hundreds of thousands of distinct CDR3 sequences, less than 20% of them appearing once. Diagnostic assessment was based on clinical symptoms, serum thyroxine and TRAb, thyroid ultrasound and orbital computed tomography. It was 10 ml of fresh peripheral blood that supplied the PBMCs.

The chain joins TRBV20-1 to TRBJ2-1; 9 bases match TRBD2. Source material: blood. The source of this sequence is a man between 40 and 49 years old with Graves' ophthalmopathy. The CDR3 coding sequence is TGCAGTGCTAATATGGCTAGCGGGACCATCACATACAATGAGCAGTTCTTC. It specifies CSANMASGTITYNEQFF.